The 16 T cell receptor beta chains below all came from one sample that was sequenced in a study of T cell responses to AZD1222 COVID-19 vaccine. The protocol was immunoSEQ multiplex PCR, while the TCRdb copy is restricted to in-frame clones and leaves out a portion. The table has about 140,000 clones, roughly 89% seen once; the top ten hold roughly 7.5%. The sequences come from peripheral blood, collected 28 days after the second dose of the MenACWY control vaccine. The receptor set was obtained from an adult who received the MenACWY meningococcal vaccine as a control.

The chain uses TRBV11-3 and TRBJ2-5, with D possibly TRBD1 on 6 matching bases. V lost 0 bases and J lost 2, with 13 bases in between. CDR1 is SGHNT, CDR2 YENEEA, per germline. The CDR3 is made up of 16 amino acids. CDR3 DNA sequence: TGTGCCAGCAGCTTAGACCTCAGACAGGATCAAGAGACCCAGTACTTC. It codes for CASSLDLRQDQETQYF.

The J gene is TRBJ1-1, the V gene TRBV3-1 (or the pseudogene TRBV3-2); possible D gene TRBD1, 5 bases. This CDR3 is built from 16 residues. In germline, CDR1 is LGHDT, CDR2 YNNKEL (reference sequence). Trimming took 3 bases from V and 5 from J, leaving 19 bases between them. CDR3 coding DNA: TGTGCCAGCAGCCATGGGACGAATCTACCCGATACTGAAGCTTTCTTT. This sequence encodes CASSHGTNLPDTEAFF.

This clone was detected only once. V is TRBV7-2 and J is TRBJ2-1, with D uncertain. Trimming pared 4 bases from V and 7 bases from J, leaving 14 bases between. The germline V gene has CDR1 SGHTA and CDR2 FQGNSA. The CDR3 consists of 14 residues. The CDR3 spells CASSSAVWANEQFF. The CDR3, as DNA: TGTGCCAGCAGCTCCGCCGTTTGGGCGAATGAGCAGTTCTTC. The full variable domain, its missing parts supplied by reference TRBV7-2 and TRBJ2-1, is GAGVSQSPSNKVTEKGKDVELRCDPISGHTALYWYRQSLGQGLEFLIYFQGNSAPDKSGLPSDRFSAERTGGSVSTLTIQRTQQEDSAVYLCASSSAVWANEQFFGPGTRLTVL.

The rearrangement links TRBV6-2 or TRBV6-3 to TRBJ2-1; D is undetermined. From germline, CDR1 is MNHEY and CDR2 SVGEGT. The V gene lost 7 bases and the J gene lost 4 bases, with 17 bases spanning the gap. The CDR3 loop spans 15 amino acids. The CDR3 here is CASNPPGKPYNEQFF. The CDR3 region has the DNA TGTGCCAGCAACCCCCCGGGCAAGCCGTACAATGAGCAGTTCTTC.

There are a few counts of this clone. The chain links TRBV27 to TRBJ1-1; 7 positions agree with TRBD1. CDR1 and CDR2 (germline): MNHEY, SMNVEV (reference sequence). The ends lost 6 bases at V and 4 bases at J; junction bases unmatched: 8. This CDR3 contains 14 residues. The CDR3 nucleotides are TGTGCCAGCAGCCAAAGACAGGGTTCCACTGAAGCTTTCTTT. Translation: CASSQRQGSTEAFF.

This clone was counted once. The rearrangement uses TRBV19 and TRBJ2-1, with 9 bases identical to TRBD1. With V trimmed by 7 bases and J by 8 bases, 12 bases remained unmatched. Germline CDR1 reads LNHDA; CDR2 reads SQIVND (reference sequence). The CDR3 sequence is 15 residues long. The CDR3 DNA reads TGTGCCAGTACCCTCAAGGGGACAGGGTGGGATGAGCAGTTCTTC. Translation: CASTLKGTGWDEQFF.

The J gene is TRBJ1-2, the V gene TRBV28; TRBD1 matches 10 bases. The CDR3 sequence is 14 residues long. The V gene end was trimmed by 7 bases and the J gene end by 4 bases; junction bases not matched to a gene: 6. CDR1 and CDR2 (germline): MDHEN, SYDVKM. CDR3 DNA sequence: TGTGCCAGCAAAAGACAGGGGGCGGGCTATGGCTACACCTTC. Translated, it gives CASKRQGAGYGYTF.

CDR3 sequence (DNA): TGTGCCAGTAGAAAATTAGCGGGGGACTTCCATACGCAGTATTTT. Translation: CASRKLAGDFHTQYF. The chain combines TRBV19 with TRBJ2-3; 9 bases are a match to TRBD2. Germline trimming cut 6 bases from V and 7 bases from J; bases unmatched to any gene: 11. Per the germline V gene, CDR1 is LNHDA and CDR2 is SQIVND (reference sequence). CDR3 length: 15 amino acids. The variable domain in full, completed from reference TRBV19 and TRBJ2-3, reads DGGITQSPKYLFRKEGQNVTLSCEQNLNHDAMYWYRQDPGQGLRLIYYSQIVNDFQKGDIAEGYSVSREKKESFPLTVTSAQKNPTAFYLCASRKLAGDFHTQYFGPGTRLTVL.

V usage is TRBV29-1 and J usage is TRBJ2-2; 11 bases line up with TRBD1. This CDR3 is built from 16 residues. V shed 1 base, J shed 5 bases, and the junction held 6 bases outside the gene matches. Germline V gives CDR1 SQVTM, CDR2 ANQGSEA. The CDR3 DNA is TGCAGCGTTGAAGGGCCGGGACAGGGGGGAACCGGGGAGCTGTTTTTT. Its translation: CSVEGPGQGGTGELFF.

CDR3 residues: CASSWEGGLMNTEAFF. The CDR3 nucleotides are TGTGCCAGCAGCTGGGAAGGGGGGCTGATGAACACTGAAGCTTTCTTT. The gene calls are TRBV7-8 and TRBJ1-1; tentative D call: TRBD1 (6 bases). Between the trimmed V and J ends, which lost 4 bases and 0 bases, there was a span of 15 bases. Germline V lookup: CDR1 SGHVS, CDR2 FQNEAQ. The CDR3 spans 16 residues.

This rearrangement joins TRBV6-4 to TRBJ2-3, with 15 positions matching TRBD2. After removal of 5 bases from V and 4 bases from J, the junction contained 7 bases not matched to a gene. The CDR3 sequence is 17 residues long. Looked up from germline, CDR1 is MRHNA and CDR2 is SNTAGT. DNA for the CDR3: TGTGCCAGCAGTCCCGGGCGGACTAGCGGGGGGGCAGATACGCAGTATTTT. This translates into CASSPGRTSGGADTQYF.

The J gene is TRBJ2-7, the V gene TRBV4-1, with 8 bases aligning to TRBD1. The V and J ends lost 2 bases and 2 bases, in that order; junction bases with no gene match: 11. Germline assignment: CDR1 MGHRA and CDR2 YSYEKL. The CDR3 is 17 residues long. The CDR3, as DNA: TGCGCCAGCAGCCAAAACGTTTTCAGGACAGGGACCTACGAGCAGTACTTC. The encoded protein is CASSQNVFRTGTYEQYF.

The chain joins TRBV5-1 to TRBJ2-3; D uncertain. Germline loops: CDR1 SGHRS, CDR2 YFSETQ. The germline V and J ends were trimmed by 0 bases and 0 bases, with 8 bases remaining between them. The CDR3 is made up of 15 amino acids. In nucleotides, the CDR3 is TGCGCCAGCAGCTTGGTGTCAGAAAGCACAGATACGCAGTATTTT. This codes for CASSLVSESTDTQYF.

The chain employs TRBV3-1 (or the pseudogene TRBV3-2) and TRBJ1-1; D is possibly TRBD1 (5 bases). The V gene's germline CDR1 is LGHDT and CDR2 YNNKEL (reference sequence). The CDR3 length is 13 residues. The V end was cut by 7 bases, the J end by 4 bases, with 13 bases between. The CDR3 region has the DNA TGTGCCAGCATCTTTCAGGGAGGCACTGAAGCTTTCTTT. It encodes CASIFQGGTEAFF.

This chain connects TRBV6-5 to TRBJ1-1; D is undetermined. V was cut by 2 bases and J by 7 bases, with 14 bases left in between. The CDR3 covers 14 residues. Germline V gene lookup returns CDR1 MNHEY and CDR2 SVGAGI. The CDR3 sequence: CASSYDRAVGEAFF. The CDR3 region has the DNA TGTGCCAGCAGTTACGATCGGGCCGTGGGTGAAGCTTTCTTT.

This sequence joins TRBV3-1 (or the pseudogene TRBV3-2) and TRBJ1-6, with D hard to call. Trimming removed 3 bases at V and 2 bases at J, with 8 bases between. The CDR3 contains 15 residues. Germline CDR1 reads LGHDT; CDR2 reads YNNKEL (reference sequence). CDR3 protein: CASSQSGTYNSPLHF. CDR3 in DNA: TGTGCCAGCAGCCAGTCAGGAACCTATAATTCACCCCTCCACTTT.